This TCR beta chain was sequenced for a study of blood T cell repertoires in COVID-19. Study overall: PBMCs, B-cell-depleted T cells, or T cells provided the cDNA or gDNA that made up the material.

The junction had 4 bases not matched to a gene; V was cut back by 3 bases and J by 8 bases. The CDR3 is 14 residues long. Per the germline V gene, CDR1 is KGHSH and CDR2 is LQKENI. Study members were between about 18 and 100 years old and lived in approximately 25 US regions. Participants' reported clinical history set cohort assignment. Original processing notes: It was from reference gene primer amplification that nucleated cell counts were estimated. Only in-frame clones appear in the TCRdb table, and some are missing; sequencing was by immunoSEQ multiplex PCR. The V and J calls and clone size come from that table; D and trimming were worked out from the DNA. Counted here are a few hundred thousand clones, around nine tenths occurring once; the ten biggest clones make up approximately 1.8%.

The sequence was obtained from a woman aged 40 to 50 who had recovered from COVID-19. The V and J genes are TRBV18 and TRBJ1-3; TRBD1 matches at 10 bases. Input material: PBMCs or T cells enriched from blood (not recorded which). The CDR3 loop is CASSPGTGVHTIYF. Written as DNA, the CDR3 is TGTGCCAGCTCACCCGGGACAGGGGTACACACCATATATTTT.